The following is a T cell receptor beta chain sequence with its context. These data come from a study of T-cell memory formation after mild COVID-19. A single record per CDR3 protein comes from TCRdb applying MiXCR to the 5' RACE reads. The sample yields under 700,000 distinct CDR3 sequences, roughly 22% seen once. Input material: PBMCs or a T cell subset sorted from them (not recorded which). The clonotype comes from an adult woman who had mild COVID-19 (a few samples of this study predate the infection). Cell type and time point are not known.

The CDR3 coding sequence is TGTGCCAGCATCGGGACAGGCAACACTGAAGCTTTCTTT. This encodes CASIGTGNTEAFF. The chain combines TRBV2 with TRBJ1-1, with 8 bases identical to TRBD1. Germline V gene sequence: CDR1 SNHLY, CDR2 FYNNEI. The CDR3 covers 13 residues. The ends lost 7 bases at V and 2 bases at J; junction bases unmatched: 3.